The next 32 T cell receptor beta chains were all read from a single sample in a study of T cell clonotyping in hematopoietic cell transplantation. The protocol was immunoSEQ multiplex PCR, while the TCRdb copy is restricted to in-frame clones and leaves out a portion. The sample has about 6,700 clones; around 35% are singletons. This sample comprised peripheral blood mononuclear cells, obtained 30 days after allogeneic stem cell transplant. Source of these receptors: a female patient between 55 and 75 years old who had an allogeneic stem cell transplant, so the T cells may come from the graft donor. Some clones in this sample may be carry-over from other donors' samples.

The CDR3 loop reads CAWRDQGQNSPLHF. The CDR3 bases are TGTGCCTGGAGGGACCAGGGACAGAATTCACCCCTCCACTTT. The chain is built from TRBV30 and TRBJ1-6, with TRBD1 matching 7 bases. CDR1 is GTSNPN, CDR2 SVGIG, per germline (reference sequence). The CDR3 has 14 amino acids. The V and J ends lost 3 bases and 7 bases, in that order; junction bases with no gene match: 6.

The chain couples TRBV25-1 to TRBJ1-2; possibly TRBD1 for D (6 bases). Trimming cost V 4 bases and J 7 bases, with 10 bases left between them. Germline V gives CDR1 MGHDK, CDR2 SYGVNS. The CDR3 sequence is 12 residues long. CDR3 sequence reads: CASSAGALGYTF. The CDR3 DNA is TGTGCCAGCAGTGCGGGGGCGCTTGGCTACACCTTC.

The chain carries TRBV29-1 and TRBJ2-1, with TRBD2 matching 7 bases. CDR1 SQVTM and CDR2 ANQGSEA come from the germline V gene. The V segment lost 7 bases and the J segment 12 bases; nucleotides outside the gene matches: 24. This CDR3 comprises 16 residues. CDR3: CSAQRGVDTGSGGQFF. CDR3 DNA: TGCAGCGCTCAACGGGGGGTAGACACGGGCTCGGGGGGGCAGTTCTTC.

This clone is termed medium-sized. V and J are TRBV19 and TRBJ2-5, with a tentative D call TRBD1 (5 bases). V was clipped by 5 bases and J by 1 base, with 8 bases between them. Per the germline V gene, CDR1 is LNHDA and CDR2 is SQIVND (reference sequence). The CDR3 sequence is 13 residues long. DNA for the CDR3: TGTGCCAGTAGTTCCGACAGCCAAGAGACCCAGTACTTC. Translation gives CASSSDSQETQYF.

V usage is TRBV27 and J usage is TRBJ2-7; 9 nucleotides match TRBD2. V was clipped by 3 bases and J by 4 bases; unmatched bases: 4. The CDR3 sequence is 14 residues long. Germline loops: CDR1 MNHEY, CDR2 SMNVEV (reference sequence). The CDR3: CASSFAGGPYEQYF. The CDR3 region has the DNA TGTGCCAGCAGTTTCGCGGGAGGGCCGTACGAGCAGTACTTC.

This clone has a handful of counts. CDR3 sequence: CASSLEGLAGETQYF. CDR3 DNA sequence: TGCGCCAGCAGCTTGGAAGGACTAGCGGGGGAGACCCAGTACTTC. This chain links TRBV5-1 with TRBJ2-5, with 12 bases aligning to TRBD2. This CDR3 region has 15 residues. J was trimmed by 5 bases and V by 0 bases; bases with no gene match: 2. Looked up from germline, CDR1 is SGHRS and CDR2 is YFSETQ.

This clone was seen only a few times. The CDR3 protein is CAWSAGQGMKPQHF. CDR3 bases: TGTGCCTGGAGTGCGGGACAGGGGATGAAGCCCCAGCATTTT. This chain joins TRBV30 and TRBJ1-5; the match to TRBD1 covers 10 bases. The CDR3 totals 14 residues. The trim removed 1 base at V and 8 bases at J, leaving 5 bases unmatched. Germline CDR1 is GTSNPN and CDR2 is SVGIG (reference sequence).

The chain links TRBV7-8 to TRBJ1-5; D is unresolved. Between the trimmed V and J ends, which lost 6 bases and 5 bases, there was a span of 8 bases. CDR3 length: 12 amino acids. CDR1 and CDR2 from the germline V gene are SGHVS and FQNEAQ. In nucleotides, the CDR3 is TGTGCCAGCAGTCGCTCTGATCAGCCCCAGCATTTT. Protein: CASSRSDQPQHF.

This clone was observed a handful of times. The V gene is TRBV5-1, the J gene TRBJ2-7; D unclear. Trimming removed 0 bases from V and 7 bases from J, with 14 bases in between. CDR1 is SGHRS and CDR2 is YFSETQ in the germline V gene. The length of the CDR3 is 14 residues. The CDR3 nucleotides read TGCGCCAGCAGCTTGGATGATGCCCCTTTAGAGCAGTACTTC. Translating gives CASSLDDAPLEQYF.

This chain joins TRBV30 and TRBJ1-4, with a tentative D call TRBD1 (6 bases). The CDR3 is 14 residues long. V lost 0 bases to trimming and J lost 8 bases, with 13 bases between them. Germline-derived CDR1 and CDR2 are GTSNPN and SVGIG (reference sequence). The CDR3 reads CAWSVHRVSEKLFF. The CDR3, as DNA: TGTGCCTGGAGTGTACACAGGGTTAGCGAAAAACTGTTTTTT. Together with reference TRBV30 and TRBJ1-4, the CDR3 gives the full variable domain: SQTIHQWPATLVQPVGSPLSLECTVEGTSNPNLYWYRQAAGRGLQLLFYSVGIGQISSEVPQNLSASRPQDRQFILSSKKLLLSDSGFYLCAWSVHRVSEKLFFGSGTQLSVL.

The genes are TRBV25-1 and TRBJ1-6; 7 bases are shared with TRBD1. The V and J ends lost 2 bases and 10 bases, in that order; junction bases with no gene match: 5. The CDR3 is 14 amino acids. The germline V gene has CDR1 MGHDK and CDR2 SYGVNS. The CDR3 DNA reads as TGTGCCAGCAGTGAACCGACAGGGCTCTCACCCCTCCACTTT. It yields the protein CASSEPTGLSPLHF.

This chain connects TRBV28 to TRBJ1-2, with 8 bases matching TRBD1. This CDR3 has 14 amino acids. Trimming at V came to 5 bases and at J to 5 bases, leaving 7 bases not matched to a gene. The germline gives CDR1 MDHEN, CDR2 SYDVKM. CDR3 DNA sequence: TGTGCCAGCAGTATAGACAGGGGTGTTTATGGCTACACCTTC. Its translation: CASSIDRGVYGYTF.

This chain joins TRBV6-6 and TRBJ1-2; D not resolved. Trimming stripped 8 bases from V and 4 bases from J, with 14 bases between. Germline V CDR1 and CDR2: MNHNY, SVGAGI (reference sequence). The CDR3 covers 13 residues. CDR3 coding DNA: TGTGCCAGCTGTCCGGGCTACGCCTATGGCTACACCTTC. Translation: CASCPGYAYGYTF.

This clone was detected a few times. The chain employs TRBV25-1 and TRBJ2-5; 9 bases match TRBD1. The CDR3 has 14 amino acids. V lost 4 bases, J lost 4 bases, and 4 bases stayed unmatched. CDR1 is MGHDK, CDR2 SYGVNS, per germline. The CDR3 is CASSVLGQGETQYF. CDR3 DNA sequence: TGTGCCAGCAGTGTACTGGGACAGGGAGAGACCCAGTACTTC.

This clone appeared a few times. One junction end disagrees with the germline gene, perhaps due to a read error. The chain carries TRBV4-3 and TRBJ2-3; no reliable D call. Germline lookup yields CDR1 LGHNA and CDR2 YSLEER. The CDR3 contains 15 residues. The CDR3: CASSEDAEDTDTQYF. DNA of the CDR3: TGCGCCAGCAGCGAAGATGCAGAGGACACAGATACGCAGTATTTT.

This clone has a handful of counts. J is TRBJ1-5 and V is TRBV19, with no clear D. This CDR3 region has 14 residues. The germline CDR1 and CDR2 sequences are LNHDA and SQIVND (reference sequence). V dropped 2 bases and J dropped 4 bases, with 9 bases sitting between them. The DNA of the CDR3 is TGTGCCAGTAGTATACGGACTGATAATCAGCCCCAGCATTTT. Protein product: CASSIRTDNQPQHF.

The chain combines TRBV30 with TRBJ2-1, with D unresolved. Trimming shortened V by 2 bases and J by 8 bases, and 16 bases separated the two germline ends. Germline V CDR1 and CDR2: GTSNPN, SVGIG (reference sequence). There are 14 residues in the CDR3. In DNA form, the CDR3 reads TGTGCCTGGAGTCCGGGCTTTCGGCAGGATGAGCAGTTCTTC. The encoded protein is CAWSPGFRQDEQFF.

This rearrangement joins TRBV30 to TRBJ2-2; D is unclear. Germline loops: CDR1 GTSNPN, CDR2 SVGIG (reference sequence). Trimming removed 2 bases at V and 6 bases at J, with 10 bases between. This CDR3 spans 13 amino acids. The CDR3 spells CAWSLVLPGELFF. The CDR3 DNA reads as TGTGCCTGGAGTTTGGTACTCCCCGGGGAGCTGTTTTTT.

This clone was seen a handful of times. The chain is built from TRBV7-8 and TRBJ1-5; D call uncertain. Germline values: CDR1 SGHVS, CDR2 FQNEAQ. There are 14 residues in the CDR3. The germline V and J ends were trimmed by 5 bases and 0 bases, with 8 bases remaining between them. The CDR3 region has the DNA TGTGCCAGCAGCCTAGGGTTTAGCAATCAGCCCCAGCATTTT. Amino acid sequence: CASSLGFSNQPQHF.

This sequence joins TRBV6-5 and TRBJ1-6; D is undetermined. The CDR3 is made up of 12 amino acids. The V gene's germline CDR1 is MNHEY and CDR2 SVGAGI. Trimming pared 7 bases from V and 8 bases from J, leaving 9 bases between. CDR3 residues: CASKVADSPLHF. CDR3 bases: TGTGCCAGCAAGGTGGCAGATTCACCCCTCCACTTT.

This clone was counted a few times. The chain recombines TRBV19 with TRBJ1-6; D gene unclear. Germline V gene data show CDR1 as LNHDA and CDR2 as SQIVND (reference sequence). Between the trimmed V and J ends, which lost 6 bases and 4 bases, there was a span of 10 bases. CDR3 size: 14 residues. The CDR3 nucleotides read TGTGCCAGTAGACCAGCCGAATATAATTCACCCCTCCACTTT. It translates to CASRPAEYNSPLHF.

V usage is TRBV30 and J usage is TRBJ1-3; the D is unclear. CDR1 GTSNPN and CDR2 SVGIG come from the germline V gene (reference sequence). Trimming took 0 bases from V and 4 from J, leaving 7 bases between them. This CDR3 has 13 residues. This CDR3 reads CAWSVKEGNTIYF. The CDR3 DNA is TGTGCCTGGAGTGTAAAAGAGGGAAACACCATATATTTT.

The genes are TRBV4-3 and TRBJ1-2; D not resolved. CDR1 is LGHNA and CDR2 is YSLEER in the germline V gene. This CDR3 is 14 amino acids long. Trimming removed 3 bases at V and 8 bases at J, with 16 bases between. CDR3 protein: CASSQWTPGKGYTF. In nucleotides, the CDR3 is TGCGCCAGCAGCCAGTGGACCCCGGGAAAAGGCTACACCTTC.

In this sample, this clone turned up a few times. J is TRBJ1-2 and V is TRBV30; D not resolved. V was shortened by 0 bases and J by 6 bases, with 8 bases between the two germline ends. The CDR3 runs 12 residues. Germline V gene data show CDR1 as GTSNPN and CDR2 as SVGIG (reference sequence). The CDR3 nucleotides are TGTGCCTGGAGTGTACATAGGGATGGCTACACCTTC. This gives the protein CAWSVHRDGYTF. The variable domain in full, completed from reference TRBV30 and TRBJ1-2, reads SQTIHQWPATLVQPVGSPLSLECTVEGTSNPNLYWYRQAAGRGLQLLFYSVGIGQISSEVPQNLSASRPQDRQFILSSKKLLLSDSGFYLCAWSVHRDGYTFGSGTRLTVV.

J is TRBJ1-1 and V is TRBV4-1, with 10 bases that match TRBD1. Germline loops: CDR1 MGHRA, CDR2 YSYEKL. The V gene end was trimmed by 0 bases and the J gene end by 3 bases; junction bases not matched to a gene: 1. This CDR3 spans 15 amino acids. CDR3: CASSQETGGHTEAFF. The DNA of the CDR3 is TGCGCCAGCAGCCAAGAGACAGGGGGCCACACTGAAGCTTTCTTT.

This clone was counted a few times. This chain connects TRBV30 to TRBJ1-5; 7 bases line up with TRBD1. The CDR3 consists of 13 residues. CDR1 GTSNPN and CDR2 SVGIG come from the germline V gene (reference sequence). The V segment lost 2 bases and the J segment 6 bases; nucleotides outside the gene matches: 4. The CDR3 sequence: CAWSSTGVQPQHF. The CDR3 bases are TGTGCCTGGAGTTCCACAGGGGTTCAGCCCCAGCATTTT.

The CDR3: CASSQGRYEQFF. The CDR3 nucleotides read TGTGCCAGCAGCCAGGGGAGGTATGAGCAGTTCTTC. The V gene is TRBV4-2, the J gene TRBJ2-1; D is perhaps TRBD2 (6 bases). The CDR3 extends over 12 amino acids. Germline lookup yields CDR1 LGHNA and CDR2 YNFKEQ. Trimming pared 3 bases from V and 8 bases from J, leaving 8 bases between.

The chain recombines TRBV4-3 with TRBJ2-3, with 9 bases aligning to TRBD2. In germline, CDR1 is LGHNA, CDR2 YSLEER. Trimming took 1 base from V and 4 from J; bases not matched to a gene: 6. CDR3 length: 16 residues. The CDR3 DNA sequence: TGCGCCAGCAGCCAAGGGCCTAGCGGGAATGCAGATACGCAGTATTTT. Its protein product is CASSQGPSGNADTQYF.

V and J are TRBV29-1 and TRBJ1-2; D perhaps matches TRBD1 (5 bases). Germline loops: CDR1 SQVTM, CDR2 ANQGSEA. The V end lost 6 bases, the J end lost 6 bases, and 11 bases lay between the germline ends. This CDR3 contains 11 residues. CDR3: CSVGMGDGYTF. The DNA for the CDR3 is TGCAGCGTGGGAATGGGGGATGGCTACACCTTC.

The V call is TRBV30, the J call TRBJ1-5; D is undetermined. V lost 0 bases to trimming and J lost 6 bases, with 9 bases between them. Germline loops: CDR1 GTSNPN, CDR2 SVGIG (reference sequence). This CDR3 has 13 amino acids. CDR3 in amino acids: CAWSVRRGQPQHF. CDR3 sequence (DNA): TGTGCCTGGAGTGTACGGCGTGGTCAGCCCCAGCATTTT.

The J gene is TRBJ1-1, the V gene TRBV5-6; D is uncertain. Germline-derived CDR1 and CDR2 are SGHDT and YYEEEE. Trimming took off 2 bases at V and 8 bases at J, with 10 bases between the two ends. The CDR3 is made up of 12 amino acids. The CDR3 loop reads CASSFNGPEAFF. The CDR3 DNA sequence: TGTGCCAGCAGCTTTAACGGACCCGAAGCTTTCTTT.

V usage is TRBV30 and J usage is TRBJ2-5; 10 bases line up with TRBD2. The length of the CDR3 is 15 residues. V dropped 4 bases and J dropped 3; count of bases not matched to a gene: 8. Per germline, CDR1 GTSNPN and CDR2 SVGIG (reference sequence). The CDR3 DNA is TGTGCCTGGAAAGCGGGGGGGCTCCCCGAAGAGACCCAGTACTTC. Its translation: CAWKAGGLPEETQYF.